This record looks at one T cell receptor beta chain sequence and its context. CDR3 size: 17 residues. CDR1 is LNHNV and CDR2 is YYDKDF in the germline V gene (reference sequence). Trimming removed 0 bases from V and 1 base from J; junction bases left unmatched: 3. The method was immunoSEQ multiplex PCR; TCRdb's version includes in-frame clones alone and lacks a portion of them. Altogether more than 200,000 clones are present, approximately 90% being singletons, with the ten largest covering more than 1.5%. This entry is derived from a study of blood T cell repertoires in COVID-19. Study summary: From T cells, B-cell-depleted T cells, or PBMCs came the material, which was cDNA or gDNA.

Symptom resolution, clearance, or two negative PCRs marked the recovered donors of Cohort 3. The sequencing input was PBMCs or T cells enriched from blood (not recorded which). This sequence was found in a man in his forties who had recovered from COVID-19. This chain links TRBV15 with TRBJ2-6; 7 nucleotides line up with TRBD2. The CDR3 reads CATSRDLGGSGANVLTF. The CDR3 DNA follows: TGTGCCACCAGCAGAGATCTGGGAGGGTCTGGGGCCAACGTCCTGACTTTC.